Sequencing of this T cell receptor (beta chain) was carried out in a study of cytomegalovirus exposure and HLA in healthy donors. Overall study findings and caveats: The finding came from a later analysis; first-cohort TCR clusters tended to co-occur in the approximately 120 validation repertoires. Despite most TCR sequences being rare, some public TCRs occurred in many donors. Associated with cytomegalovirus, according to the listing, were 150 to 200 TCR beta chains.

Among the roughly 120 subjects of the validation cohort, separate from the approximately 660-subject first cohort, were the donors. Using immunoSEQ multiplex PCR, the repertoire was profiled, and TCRdb retains in-frame clones only, with some absent. The top ten hold around 1.2% of the sample, which has roughly 250,000 clones, approximately 83% seen once. Trimming cost V 4 bases and J 9 bases; bases outside gene matches: 14. CDR3 length: 15 residues. Germline V gives CDR1 LNHDA, CDR2 SQIVND (reference sequence). As to this clone: Antigen unknown.

Sequenced material: PBMCs. This clonotype was obtained from a woman in her thirties in good health and CMV-seropositive. The chain has TRBV19 and TRBJ2-5; 7 bases match TRBD1. The CDR3 protein is CASSRDRAKSVAQYF. CDR3 nucleotides: TGTGCCAGTAGTAGAGACAGGGCCAAATCGGTGGCCCAGTACTTC. Together with reference TRBV19 and TRBJ2-5, the CDR3 gives the full variable domain: DGGITQSPKYLFRKEGQNVTLSCEQNLNHDAMYWYRQDPGQGLRLIYYSQIVNDFQKGDIAEGYSVSREKKESFPLTVTSAQKNPTAFYLCASSRDRAKSVAQYFGPGTRLLVL.